The 32 T cell receptor beta chains in this list originate from one sample, sequenced in a study of cytomegalovirus exposure and HLA in healthy donors. Profiling relied on immunoSEQ multiplex PCR, and the TCRdb table lists in-frame clones only, not all of them. The sample consists of about 72,000 clones, about 95% of them appearing once. Sequenced sample: PBMCs. These TCRs come from a woman aged 18-29 years in good health and CMV-seropositive.

The V and J genes are TRBV7-3 and TRBJ2-1, with D maybe TRBD1 (5 bases). The V end lost 2 bases, the J end lost 2 bases, and 10 bases lay between the germline ends. From germline, CDR1 is SGHTA and CDR2 FQGTGA. The CDR3 loop spans 15 amino acids. The CDR3 nucleotides are TGTGCCAGCAGCTTAGAGCAGGGAACCTACAATGAGCAGTTCTTC. As protein: CASSLEQGTYNEQFF.

The rearrangement uses TRBV2 and TRBJ1-1; 7 bases match TRBD1. Trimming took 5 bases from V and 2 from J; bases not matched to a gene: 5. The germline V gene has CDR1 SNHLY and CDR2 FYNNEI. This CDR3 contains 14 residues. CDR3 DNA sequence: TGTGCCAGCAGTCCCGGGACAGTAAACACTGAAGCTTTCTTT. The encoded protein is CASSPGTVNTEAFF.

J is TRBJ2-7 and V is TRBV27, with TRBD2 matching over 11 bases. V dropped 6 bases and J dropped 3; count of bases not matched to a gene: 10. The CDR3 is 16 residues long. The germline V gene encodes CDR1 MNHEY and CDR2 SMNVEV (reference sequence). CDR3: CASRNIAGGPGYEQYF. CDR3 sequence (DNA): TGTGCCAGCAGGAACATAGCGGGAGGGCCGGGCTACGAGCAGTACTTC.

V usage is TRBV18 and J usage is TRBJ2-3, with a possible D match to TRBD2 (6 bases). The CDR3 has 14 residues. Looked up from germline, CDR1 is KGHSH and CDR2 is LQKENI. V was trimmed by 6 bases and J by 2 bases, leaving 12 bases between them. This chain's CDR3 is CASSPRGFTDTQYF. The DNA of the CDR3 is TGTGCCAGCTCCCCGCGGGGATTCACAGATACGCAGTATTTT.

The chain carries TRBV5-4 and TRBJ1-6; 7 nucleotides agree with TRBD1. V lost 3 bases and J lost 7; bases outside the gene matches: 7. The CDR3 contains 15 residues. Looked up from germline, CDR1 is SGHNT and CDR2 is YYREEE (reference sequence). CDR3 in amino acids: CASSSQGVGNSPLHF. CDR3 bases: TGTGCCAGCAGCTCCCAGGGGGTTGGAAATTCACCCCTCCACTTT.

The gene calls are TRBV19 and TRBJ1-1; a weak D match, TRBD1 (6 bases). This CDR3 contains 14 residues. With 6 bases removed from V and 11 bases from J, the gap between germline ends came to 22 bases. The germline gives CDR1 LNHDA, CDR2 SQIVND (reference sequence). The CDR3 DNA reads as TGTGCCAGTAGGTTGGGGTCCGGGCAGGGGAAGGCTTTCTTT. This sequence encodes CASRLGSGQGKAFF. The complete variable domain, with remaining parts taken from reference TRBV19 and TRBJ1-1, reads DGGITQSPKYLFRKEGQNVTLSCEQNLNHDAMYWYRQDPGQGLRLIYYSQIVNDFQKGDIAEGYSVSREKKESFPLTVTSAQKNPTAFYLCASRLGSGQGKAFFGQGTRLTVV.

As to this clone: The same CDR3 can be traced to other DNA sequences in this sample. The chain is built from TRBV6-6 and TRBJ2-2; possible D gene TRBD1, 5 bases. Germline values: CDR1 MNHNY, CDR2 SVGAGI (reference sequence). Trimming removed 3 bases from V and 3 bases from J, with 11 bases in between. The CDR3 length is 15 residues. CDR3 sequence (DNA): TGTGCCAGCAGTTATAGGCAAGGGGACACCGGGGAGCTGTTTTTT. As protein: CASSYRQGDTGELFF.

This sequence joins TRBV5-1 and TRBJ1-1, with D tentatively TRBD1 (5 bases). The CDR3 covers 14 residues. Trimming stripped 4 bases from V and 2 bases from J, with 12 bases between. CDR1 is SGHRS, CDR2 YFSETQ, per germline. CDR3 bases: TGCGCCAGCAGCCAGGGCAGGGCTAACACTGAAGCTTTCTTT. The encoded protein is CASSQGRANTEAFF.

The rearrangement uses TRBV11-1 and TRBJ1-4, with 8 bases identical to TRBD1. The germline gives CDR1 SGHAT, CDR2 FQDESV (reference sequence). J was trimmed by 8 bases and V by 6 bases; bases with no gene match: 8. This CDR3 region has 14 residues. The CDR3 here is CASSSGTGREKLFF. The DNA for the CDR3 is TGTGCCAGCAGTTCCGGGACAGGTCGAGAAAAACTGTTTTTT.

The V call is TRBV4-1, the J call TRBJ1-4, with D possibly matching TRBD1 (6 bases). V was cut by 3 bases and J by 3 bases, with 17 bases left in between. Germline V gene lookup returns CDR1 MGHRA and CDR2 YSYEKL. The CDR3 contains 17 residues. The CDR3 here is CASSQGAHKGANEKLFF. In nucleotides, the CDR3 is TGCGCCAGCAGCCAGGGGGCTCACAAAGGGGCTAATGAAAAACTGTTTTTT.

In its sample, this clone was seen once. This rearrangement joins TRBV2 to TRBJ2-5; 8 nucleotides align to TRBD1. The CDR3 is 14 residues long. Germline V CDR1 and CDR2: SNHLY, FYNNEI. Germline trimming cut 6 bases from V and 5 bases from J; bases unmatched to any gene: 8. The CDR3 spells CASSPDRARETQYF. The CDR3 bases are TGTGCCAGCAGCCCGGACAGGGCCCGGGAGACCCAGTACTTC.

The CDR3 loop reads CASSEVTGNTEAFF. CDR3 DNA sequence: TGTGCCAGCAGTGAAGTCACAGGGAACACTGAAGCTTTCTTT. This chain connects TRBV6-1 to TRBJ1-1, with D maybe TRBD1 (5 bases). Germline CDR1 MNHNS, CDR2 SASEGT. CDR3 length: 14 amino acids. Trimming took 1 base from V and 1 from J, leaving 7 bases between them.

The V call is TRBV5-5, the J call TRBJ2-7, with 9 bases fitting TRBD2. This CDR3 comprises 14 residues. J gave up 4 bases and V 0 bases, and 2 bases lay outside the gene matches. CDR1 SGHKS and CDR2 YYEKEE come from the germline V gene (reference sequence). The CDR3 protein is CASSLGSGSYEQYF. In nucleotides, the CDR3 is TGTGCCAGCAGCTTGGGTAGCGGGAGTTACGAGCAGTACTTC.

The chain joins TRBV7-2 to TRBJ2-1; a weak D match, TRBD1 (5 bases). V was trimmed by 5 bases and J by 2 bases, leaving 10 bases between them. Germline loops: CDR1 SGHTA, CDR2 FQGNSA. CDR3 length: 14 residues. The CDR3 DNA sequence: TGTGCCAGCAGCCTCCAGGGTCCCTACAATGAGCAGTTCTTC. Its translation is CASSLQGPYNEQFF.

This clone was recorded once. As DNA, the CDR3 is TGTGCCAGCAACCCGGGGGGGGCCGGAGAGACCCAGTACTTC. Translating it yields CASNPGGAGETQYF. J is TRBJ2-5 and V is TRBV2; TRBD2 agrees at 8 bases. This CDR3 contains 14 residues. Germline CDR1 SNHLY, CDR2 FYNNEI. J gave up 4 bases and V 7 bases, and 8 bases lay outside the gene matches.

CDR3 region: CSVEDLKAVEEGEAFF. The CDR3 DNA follows: TGCAGCGTTGAAGATCTCAAGGCAGTGGAGGAGGGTGAAGCTTTCTTT. The rearrangement joins TRBV29-1 to TRBJ1-1; D is uncertain. Per the germline V gene, CDR1 is SQVTM and CDR2 is ANQGSEA. Trimming stripped 0 bases from V and 7 bases from J, with 21 bases between. The CDR3 extends over 16 amino acids.

This rearrangement joins TRBV11-3 to TRBJ2-1, with 8 bases that match TRBD1. Trimming removed 6 bases from V and 7 bases from J; junction bases left unmatched: 5. Germline assignment: CDR1 SGHNT and CDR2 YENEEA. CDR3 size: 13 residues. In DNA, the CDR3 is TGTGCCAGCAGAGGGACAGGTCGGAATGAGCAGTTCTTC. Translation: CASRGTGRNEQFF.

The J gene is TRBJ2-1, the V gene TRBV30, with TRBD1 matching 7 bases. Losses at the gene ends were 1 base for V and 7 bases for J; bases not matched to a gene: 7. The germline gives CDR1 GTSNPN, CDR2 SVGIG (reference sequence). The CDR3 has 14 residues. The CDR3 spells CAWSGDREINEQFF. CDR3 DNA: TGTGCCTGGAGTGGGGACAGAGAAATTAATGAGCAGTTCTTC.

This clone came up once. V and J are TRBV25-1 and TRBJ2-3; the D is unclear. The CDR3 sequence is 17 residues long. Germline V gene lookup returns CDR1 MGHDK and CDR2 SYGVNS. Trimming took off 2 bases at V and 1 base at J, with 16 bases between the two ends. Written as DNA, the CDR3 is TGTGCCAGCAGTGAAAGAAGAGGAGCCGGCCGCACAGATACGCAGTATTTT. It specifies CASSERRGAGRTDTQYF.

The chain links TRBV2 to TRBJ2-3; 7 bases match TRBD1. Germline V gives CDR1 SNHLY, CDR2 FYNNEI. Losses at the gene ends were 9 bases for V and 2 bases for J; bases not matched to a gene: 8. The CDR3 contains 14 residues. The CDR3 DNA is TGTGCCAGGTCCGAGACAGGGATCACAGATACGCAGTATTTT. Translated, it gives CARSETGITDTQYF.

The J gene is TRBJ2-7, the V gene TRBV9, with TRBD2 matching 13 bases. Trimming at V came to 0 bases and at J to 2 bases, leaving 5 bases not matched to a gene. Germline loops: CDR1 SGDLS, CDR2 YYNGEE. The CDR3 length is 17 residues. The CDR3 sequence is CASSVEWGTSGTYEQYF. The CDR3 coding sequence is TGTGCCAGCAGCGTAGAGTGGGGGACTAGCGGGACCTACGAGCAGTACTTC.

This clone has only a few counts. V usage is TRBV6-1 and J usage is TRBJ2-7, with 7 bases aligning to TRBD1. CDR1 is MNHNS and CDR2 is SASEGT in the germline V gene. V trimming: 5 bases; J trimming: 2 bases; junction bases outside the gene matches: 3. This CDR3 is 13 amino acids long. The CDR3 nucleotides read TGTGCCAGCAGTAACAGGGGTCCCTACGAGCAGTACTTC. Protein product: CASSNRGPYEQYF.

The J gene is TRBJ2-7, the V gene TRBV9; TRBD2 matches 7 bases. The J segment lost 1 base and the V segment lost 0 bases, leaving 4 bases of the junction unmatched. The CDR3 is 15 amino acids. Germline lookup yields CDR1 SGDLS and CDR2 YYNGEE. The CDR3 region has the DNA TGTGCCAGCAGCGTAGAACTAGCGCCGTCCTACGAGCAGTACTTC. Translation: CASSVELAPSYEQYF.

The chain uses TRBV9 and TRBJ2-4, with D perhaps TRBD1 (6 bases). The germline V gene has CDR1 SGDLS and CDR2 YYNGEE. V lost 4 bases and J lost 3, with 11 bases in between. The CDR3 runs 14 residues. The CDR3 spells CASSMGADKNIQYF. CDR3 coding DNA: TGTGCCAGCAGCATGGGGGCTGACAAAAACATTCAGTACTTC.

In its sample, this clone was seen once. V and J are TRBV6-1 and TRBJ2-2; 7 bases align to TRBD2. V lost 4 bases, J lost 7 bases, and 9 bases stayed unmatched. The CDR3 is made up of 15 amino acids. Germline CDR1 and CDR2: MNHNS and SASEGT. For the CDR3, the DNA is TGTGCCAGCAGTGTTGGGAGGGCCGCCGGCGGGGAGCTGTTTTTT. As protein: CASSVGRAAGGELFF.

This clone has a single count. The V call is TRBV9, the J call TRBJ2-7; 8 bases line up with TRBD1. The J segment lost 0 bases and the V segment lost 4 bases, leaving 9 bases of the junction unmatched. The CDR3 runs to 16 residues. Germline-derived CDR1 and CDR2 are SGDLS and YYNGEE. The CDR3 sequence is CASSSAPGQASYEQYF. The CDR3 DNA is TGTGCCAGCAGCTCAGCGCCGGGACAGGCCTCCTACGAGCAGTACTTC.

The chain joins TRBV12-5 to TRBJ2-3; the D gene is possibly TRBD2 (6 bases). Trimming pared 5 bases from V and 2 bases from J, leaving 17 bases between. Germline CDR1 is LGHNT and CDR2 is FRNRAP. CDR3 length equals 16 residues. DNA for the CDR3: TGTGCTAGTGGTCTCGGAGGGCCGAGTTTCACAGATACGCAGTATTTT. Translating it yields CASGLGGPSFTDTQYF.

The chain couples TRBV10-1 to TRBJ2-1, with D possibly being TRBD2 (5 bases). The CDR3 totals 13 residues. Germline CDR1 reads WNHNN; CDR2 reads SYGVQD (reference sequence). V shed 2 bases and J shed 11 bases, with 13 bases lying between them. The CDR3 protein is CASSEVTRSQQFF. CDR3 in DNA: TGCGCCAGCAGTGAGGTCACTAGGTCACAGCAGTTCTTC.

V is TRBV7-2 and J is TRBJ2-5; 9 bases fit TRBD2. The germline V gene encodes CDR1 SGHTA and CDR2 FQGNSA. V shed 4 bases, J shed 2 bases, and the junction held 5 bases outside the gene matches. There are 15 residues in the CDR3. The CDR3 DNA reads TGTGCCAGCAGCTCTGCGGGGGGGCGGCAAGAGACCCAGTACTTC. Translating it yields CASSSAGGRQETQYF.

This clone was seen a single time. This chain uses TRBV7-6 with TRBJ2-5, with 9 bases lining up with TRBD1. From germline, CDR1 is SGHVS and CDR2 FNYEAQ. The trim removed 2 bases at V and 1 base at J, leaving 17 bases unmatched. The CDR3 spans 20 residues. CDR3 DNA sequence: TGTGCCAGCAGCTTATGTTGCGCTCCCAGGGACAGGGCCACCCAAGAGACCCAGTACTTC. Its translation: CASSLCCAPRDRATQETQYF.

The chain carries TRBV29-1 and TRBJ2-7; 8 bases are a match to TRBD1. V shed 4 bases and J 3 bases; nucleotides not matched to a gene: 32. This CDR3 has 22 residues. CDR1 and CDR2 from the germline V gene are SQVTM and ANQGSEA. Written as DNA, the CDR3 is TGCAGCGTTGGAGGCCCCTTTATAACTAGACGCACCGGACAGGGAAGAGACTACGAGCAGTACTTC. It translates to CSVGGPFITRRTGQGRDYEQYF.

In DNA form, the CDR3 reads TGTGCCAGCAGCTTAAACCGTGGGACAGGGGTTCGCACAGATACGCAGTATTTT. Translating gives CASSLNRGTGVRTDTQYF. This sequence joins TRBV7-9 and TRBJ2-3; 10 nucleotides match TRBD1. This CDR3 contains 18 residues. Germline CDR1 SEHNR, CDR2 FQNEAQ (reference sequence). Trimming removed 2 bases from V and 1 base from J; junction bases left unmatched: 9.